This T cell receptor (beta chain) was sequenced during a study of patients and donors after allogeneic stem cell transplantation (dated by TCRdb to 2020 to 2022). Note on this clonotype: No antigen is known for it. Per-base qualities were not stored, and no clone one base away is much larger.

The germline ends are 11 bases apart after V is trimmed by 5 bases and J by 7 bases. CDR1 LNHDA and CDR2 SQIVND were looked up in the germline V gene (reference sequence). The CDR3 starts with the cysteine, ends with the phenylalanine, and has 12 residues. The kept DNA is CDR3 alone, 36 bases in frame from the first base. Preparation of the library involved RT-PCR. The data were produced on a NextSeq 550. TCRdb reprocessed the public reads (quality trimming at Q25 with fastp, clone calling with MiXCR) and kept in-frame beta chains. Each record represents a unique CDR3 protein, reported with the most common genes and DNA among its rows. This sample has around 30,000 distinct CDR3 sequences in its table, and roughly a third of those were observed once. Less than 85% of the sample belongs to the ten largest clones.

The sequence was collected from a human donor who was either an allogeneic HSCT recipient or a stem cell or donor lymphocyte infusion donor (not recorded which). It is not recorded whose cells these are; they may come from a transplant donor. The sequenced material came from blood, either unsorted or a sorted T cell fraction (not recorded which). The chain employs TRBV19 and TRBJ1-1; a weak D assignment points to TRBD1 (6 bases agree). The CDR3 amino acid sequence is: CASSPRTDEAFF. The sequence in DNA is TGTGCCAGTAGTCCCCGGACAGATGAAGCTTTCTTT.